A single sample is the source of the 31 T cell receptor beta chains below, sequenced in a study of control samples from healthy donors and cancer patients. Profiled with immunoSEQ multiplex PCR; TCRdb holds only in-frame clones, not every one. The table has 75,000 to 95,000 clones, around nine tenths seen once. Sequenced material: PBMCs. These receptors were collected from a woman aged 50 to 65 with colorectal cancer.

V gene TRBV18 combines with J gene TRBJ1-3; no reliable D call. CDR1 and CDR2 (germline): KGHSH, LQKENI. Trimming took off 1 base at V and 5 bases at J, with 15 bases between the two ends. The CDR3 spans 16 residues. The CDR3 nucleotides read TGTGCCAGCTCACCACGGCAGGAACCAGACCGAAACACCATATATTTT. As protein: CASSPRQEPDRNTIYF.

The V gene is TRBV4-1, the J gene TRBJ2-1; 12 positions agree with TRBD1. Germline V CDR1 and CDR2: MGHRA, YSYEKL. CDR3 length equals 19 residues. V trimming: 8 bases; J trimming: 1 base; junction bases outside the gene matches: 15. The CDR3 is CASSRDRGQFRKSYNEQFF. The DNA of the CDR3 is TGCGCCAGCTCCCGGGACAGGGGGCAGTTTCGGAAATCCTACAATGAGCAGTTCTTC.

This chain joins TRBV5-1 and TRBJ1-6, with 7 nucleotides matching TRBD1. The CDR3 is 14 amino acids. Losses at the gene ends were 4 bases for V and 9 bases for J; bases not matched to a gene: 7. The V gene's germline CDR1 is SGHRS and CDR2 YFSETQ. In nucleotides, the CDR3 is TGCGCCAGCAGCCCCCGGGACAGCCCTTCACCCCTCCACTTT. Translation: CASSPRDSPSPLHF.

The chain employs TRBV6-5 and TRBJ2-5; TRBD1 matches at 11 bases. The J segment lost 7 bases and the V segment lost 6 bases, leaving 1 base of the junction unmatched. Germline CDR1 and CDR2: MNHEY and SVGAGI. The CDR3 loop spans 12 amino acids. The CDR3 sequence: CASSGTGGTQYF. The CDR3 coding sequence is TGTGCCAGCAGCGGGACAGGGGGGACCCAGTACTTC.

This chain joins TRBV19 and TRBJ2-3, with a possible D match to TRBD1 (5 bases). V shed 3 bases and J shed 4 bases, with 11 bases lying between them. Germline-derived CDR1 and CDR2 are LNHDA and SQIVND (reference sequence). The length of the CDR3 is 14 residues. CDR3 nucleotides: TGTGCCAGTAGTATGGGTCAGGGATCAGATACGCAGTATTTT. Protein product: CASSMGQGSDTQYF.

V usage is TRBV2 and J usage is TRBJ1-2; D ambiguous. Trimming shortened V by 6 bases and J by 5 bases, and 10 bases separated the two germline ends. Germline assignment: CDR1 SNHLY and CDR2 FYNNEI. This CDR3 spans 12 amino acids. The CDR3, as DNA: TGTGCCAGCAGAGCGGGCGCTTATGGCTACACCTTC. Amino acids: CASRAGAYGYTF.

The chain employs TRBV24-1 and TRBJ1-1; D gene uncertain. V was clipped by 2 bases and J by 5 bases, with 11 bases between them. The CDR3 totals 14 residues. CDR1 is KGHDR, CDR2 SFDVKD, per germline. As DNA, the CDR3 is TGTGCCACCAGTGATTCCGCGGTATCTACTGAAGCTTTCTTT. Translation: CATSDSAVSTEAFF.

The rearrangement links TRBV12-3 or TRBV12-4 to TRBJ2-7; 10 positions agree with TRBD1. V dropped 5 bases and J dropped 7; count of bases not matched to a gene: 5. There are 13 residues in the CDR3. CDR3 nucleotide sequence: TGTGCCAGCAGTCCGACAGGGGGCGGGGAGCAGTACGTC. Translating gives CASSPTGGGEQYV.

This CDR3 is CASSPSMGIRNTDTQYF. The CDR3 DNA follows: TGTGCCAGCAGCCCATCGATGGGCATAAGGAACACAGATACGCAGTATTTT. The rearrangement joins TRBV7-7 to TRBJ2-3; D remains unclear. CDR3 length: 17 residues. Trimming removed 5 bases from V and 2 bases from J, with 20 bases in between. Germline CDR1 and CDR2: SSHAT and FNYEAQ (reference sequence). The full variable domain, with the rest looked up from reference TRBV7-7 and TRBJ2-3, is GAGVSQSPRYKVTKRGQDVTLRCDPISSHATLYWYQQALGQGPEFLTYFNYEAQPDKSGLPSDRFSAERPEGSISTLTIQRTEQRDSAMYRCASSPSMGIRNTDTQYFGPGTRLTVL.

The V and J genes are TRBV27 and TRBJ2-1; TRBD1 might be the D (5 bases). Germline V gene lookup returns CDR1 MNHEY and CDR2 SMNVEV (reference sequence). Trimming took 2 bases from V and 2 from J, leaving 7 bases between them. This CDR3 is 14 amino acids long. CDR3 nucleotides: TGTGCCAGCAGTTTACAGGGAACCTACAATGAGCAGTTCTTC. This codes for CASSLQGTYNEQFF.

This clone occurred a few times. The chain uses TRBV7-3 and TRBJ1-2, with 8 positions matching TRBD1. CDR1 SGHTA and CDR2 FQGTGA come from the germline V gene. V shed 5 bases and J 4 bases; nucleotides not matched to a gene: 3. CDR3 length equals 13 residues. CDR3 bases: TGTGCCAGCAGCGCTGGACAGGGCTATGGCTACACCTTC. Protein: CASSAGQGYGYTF.

The rearrangement joins TRBV6-2 or TRBV6-3 to TRBJ2-5, with a possible D match to TRBD2 (6 bases). This CDR3 contains 15 residues. Trimming left V 2 bases short and J 5 bases short, with 15 bases between. CDR1 and CDR2 from the germline V gene are MNHEY and SVGEGT. CDR3 loop: CASSYGAGISETQYF. The CDR3, as DNA: TGTGCCAGCAGTTACGGGGCGGGGATATCGGAGACCCAGTACTTC.

The chain combines TRBV3-1 (or the pseudogene TRBV3-2) with TRBJ2-5; D tentatively reads TRBD1 or TRBD2 (7 bases each). Germline-derived CDR1 and CDR2 are LGHDT and YNNKEL (reference sequence). This CDR3 spans 15 amino acids. V was cut by 6 bases and J by 4 bases, with 18 bases left in between. The CDR3 sequence: CASSLRGGLRETQYF. In nucleotides, the CDR3 is TGTGCCAGCAGTCTCAGGGGGGGGTTACGAGAGACCCAGTACTTC.

The V and J genes are TRBV12-3 or TRBV12-4 and TRBJ1-1; D is undetermined. The V gene lost 3 bases and the J gene lost 0 bases, with 5 bases spanning the gap. The CDR3 consists of 13 residues. As DNA, the CDR3 is TGTGCCAGCAGTTTGTGGTTGAACACTGAAGCTTTCTTT. Its protein product is CASSLWLNTEAFF.

The J gene is TRBJ2-3, the V gene TRBV6-4; no clear D gene. This CDR3 has 14 amino acids. The germline CDR1 and CDR2 sequences are MRHNA and SNTAGT. V lost 1 base to trimming and J lost 2 bases, with 7 bases between them. The CDR3 bases are TGTGCCAGCAGTGACTTCCAGGACACAGATACGCAGTATTTT. It is translated as CASSDFQDTDTQYF.

The chain has TRBV4-3 and TRBJ2-3; weak D call: TRBD2 (7 bases). Per the germline V gene, CDR1 is LGHNA and CDR2 is YSLEER. The CDR3 contains 19 residues. Trimming cost V 0 bases and J 0 bases, with 19 bases left between them. DNA of the CDR3: TGCGCCAGCAGCCAAGAGTATTCACACGGGGGGCTCAGCACAGATACGCAGTATTTT. Amino acid sequence: CASSQEYSHGGLSTDTQYF.

The CDR3 DNA sequence: TGTGCCACCGAGGGGGGTAGTAGGGATGAGCAGTTCTTC. Its translation is CATEGGSRDEQFF. The rearrangement uses TRBV24-1 and TRBJ2-1, with D perhaps TRBD1 or TRBD2 (6 bases each). CDR1 and CDR2 from the germline V gene are KGHDR and SFDVKD. The length of the CDR3 is 13 residues. V was shortened by 9 bases and J by 8 bases, with 16 bases between the two germline ends.

This clone was found a few times. The chain combines TRBV6-5 with TRBJ1-4; no definite D call. The CDR3 is 14 amino acids. Germline CDR1 reads MNHEY; CDR2 reads SVGAGI. Trimming pared 5 bases from V and 0 bases from J, leaving 7 bases between. CDR3 sequence reads: CASSIDTTNEKLFF. The DNA for the CDR3 is TGTGCCAGCAGTATCGATACAACTAATGAAAAACTGTTTTTT.

This chain joins TRBV19 and TRBJ2-4; 13 bases map to TRBD2. V lost 6 bases and J lost 9; bases outside the gene matches: 2. CDR3 length equals 13 residues. Per germline, CDR1 LNHDA and CDR2 SQIVND (reference sequence). CDR3 amino acids: CASRGLAGFIQYF. As DNA, the CDR3 is TGTGCCAGTAGGGGACTAGCGGGGTTCATTCAGTACTTC.

V gene TRBV6-5 combines with J gene TRBJ1-2; a weak D match, TRBD1 (6 bases). V lost 5 bases, J lost 5 bases, and 12 bases lay in between. Germline CDR1 reads MNHEY; CDR2 reads SVGAGI. There are 13 residues in the CDR3. CDR3 protein: CASSISGAYGYTF. The CDR3 bases are TGTGCCAGCAGTATATCAGGGGCGTATGGCTACACCTTC.

The chain employs TRBV5-5 and TRBJ2-5, with no clear D. This CDR3 spans 13 amino acids. CDR1 is SGHKS and CDR2 is YYEKEE in the germline V gene (reference sequence). V was pared by 4 bases and J by 1 base, with 8 bases between. The CDR3 DNA reads TGTGCCAGCAGCCCCTGGGGCCAAGAGACCCAGTACTTC. Its translation is CASSPWGQETQYF.

To note about this clone: The sample contains more than one DNA sequence encoding this CDR3. This chain joins TRBV27 and TRBJ1-6; D may be TRBD1 (6 bases). Trimming cost V 2 bases and J 7 bases, with 12 bases left between them. There are 15 residues in the CDR3. Germline CDR1 and CDR2: MNHEY and SMNVEV (reference sequence). DNA for the CDR3: TGTGCCAGCAGTTTAAGTCGGCAGGGGAATTCACCCCTCCACTTT. Translated: CASSLSRQGNSPLHF.

The rearrangement joins TRBV6-1 to TRBJ1-1; D not certain. V was cut by 3 bases and J by 6 bases, with 14 bases left in between. The CDR3 covers 14 residues. Germline V gene sequence: CDR1 MNHNS, CDR2 SASEGT. The CDR3 coding sequence is TGTGCCAGCAGTGAGTCACGGAGGAGTCCTGAAGCTTTCTTT. Residues: CASSESRRSPEAFF.

The CDR3 is CASSSGLLETQYF. The CDR3 DNA sequence: TGTGCCAGCAGCTCGGGACTCTTGGAGACCCAGTACTTC. The rearrangement links TRBV7-8 to TRBJ2-5, with D possibly TRBD2 on 6 matching bases. V shed 4 bases and J shed 5 bases, with 11 bases lying between them. Germline V gene data show CDR1 as SGHVS and CDR2 as FQNEAQ. The CDR3 loop spans 13 amino acids.

The rearrangement uses TRBV9 and TRBJ1-2, with 7 bases matching TRBD1. The CDR3 consists of 16 residues. V was pared by 4 bases and J by 5 bases, with 14 bases of the junction left unmatched. CDR1 is SGDLS, CDR2 YYNGEE, per germline. The CDR3 bases are TGTGCCAGCAGCACCCTTGGGGACAGCGCGAGGTATGGCTACACCTTC. Its translation: CASSTLGDSARYGYTF.

This chain uses TRBV6-2 or TRBV6-3 with TRBJ2-3; D is unresolved. This CDR3 contains 15 residues. The V end lost 0 bases, the J end lost 0 bases, and 7 bases lay between the germline ends. Germline V gene lookup returns CDR1 MNHEY and CDR2 SVGEGT. The CDR3 DNA follows: TGTGCCAGCAGTTACTCGGCGGATAGCACAGATACGCAGTATTTT. This encodes CASSYSADSTDTQYF.

The gene calls are TRBV2 and TRBJ2-1, with D possibly TRBD1 on 6 matching bases. The V gene lost 6 bases and the J gene lost 2 bases, with 11 bases spanning the gap. The germline V gene has CDR1 SNHLY and CDR2 FYNNEI. This CDR3 has 14 amino acids. This CDR3 is CASSRDTTYNEQFF. In nucleotides, the CDR3 is TGTGCCAGCAGCCGGGACACAACCTACAATGAGCAGTTCTTC.

The chain combines TRBV5-5 with TRBJ2-5, with D unclear. CDR1 is SGHKS, CDR2 YYEKEE, per germline (reference sequence). The CDR3 totals 14 residues. V was cut by 2 bases and J by 4 bases, with 12 bases left in between. The CDR3 here is CASSLIQTTETQYF. CDR3 nucleotides: TGTGCCAGCAGCTTAATCCAGACAACAGAGACCCAGTACTTC.

Concerning this clone itself: This same CDR3 is encoded by further DNA sequences in the sample. The chain is built from TRBV6-5 and TRBJ1-2, with 8 bases lining up with TRBD1. V dropped 5 bases and J dropped 3; count of bases not matched to a gene: 2. The CDR3 is 13 amino acids. Germline V gene sequence: CDR1 MNHEY, CDR2 SVGAGI. CDR3 sequence reads: CASSPDRDYGYTF. The CDR3 DNA reads as TGTGCCAGCAGTCCGGACAGGGACTATGGCTACACCTTC.

V usage is TRBV5-1 and J usage is TRBJ1-2; 7 nucleotides align to TRBD1. The CDR3 covers 14 residues. The trim removed 1 base at V and 10 bases at J, leaving 10 bases unmatched. The germline gives CDR1 SGHRS, CDR2 YFSETQ. This chain's CDR3 is CASSLPVDRDYYTF. The CDR3 DNA sequence: TGCGCCAGCAGCTTGCCGGTAGACAGGGATTACTACACCTTC.

This clone turned up a few times. The chain joins TRBV3-1 (or the pseudogene TRBV3-2) to TRBJ2-7; the match to TRBD2 covers 7 bases. The CDR3 loop spans 16 amino acids. Germline-derived CDR1 and CDR2 are LGHDT and YNNKEL (reference sequence). With 1 base clipped from V and 0 bases from J, the junction kept 6 bases outside the gene matches. DNA of the CDR3: TGTGCCAGCAGCCAAGCCCCGGCTAGCGGCTCCTACGAGCAGTACGTC. Residues: CASSQAPASGSYEQYV.